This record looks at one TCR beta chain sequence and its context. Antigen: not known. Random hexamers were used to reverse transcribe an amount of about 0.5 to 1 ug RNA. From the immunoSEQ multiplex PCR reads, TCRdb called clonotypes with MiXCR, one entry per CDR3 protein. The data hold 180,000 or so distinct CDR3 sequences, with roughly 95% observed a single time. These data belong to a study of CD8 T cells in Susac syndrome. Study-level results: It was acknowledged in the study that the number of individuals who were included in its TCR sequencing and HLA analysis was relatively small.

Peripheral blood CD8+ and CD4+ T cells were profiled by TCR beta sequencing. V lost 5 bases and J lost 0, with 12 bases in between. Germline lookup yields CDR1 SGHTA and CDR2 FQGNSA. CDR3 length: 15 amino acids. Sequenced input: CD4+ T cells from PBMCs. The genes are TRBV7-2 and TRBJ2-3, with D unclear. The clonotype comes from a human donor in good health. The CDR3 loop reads CASSRAATSTDTQYF. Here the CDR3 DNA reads TGTGCCAGCAGCCGGGCGGCTACTAGCACAGATACGCAGTATTTT. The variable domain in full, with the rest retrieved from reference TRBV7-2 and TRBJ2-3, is GAGVSQSPSNKVTEKGKDVELRCDPISGHTALYWYRQSLGQGLEFLIYFQGNSAPDKSGLPSDRFSAERTGGSVSTLTIQRTQQEDSAVYLCASSRAATSTDTQYFGPGTRLTVL.